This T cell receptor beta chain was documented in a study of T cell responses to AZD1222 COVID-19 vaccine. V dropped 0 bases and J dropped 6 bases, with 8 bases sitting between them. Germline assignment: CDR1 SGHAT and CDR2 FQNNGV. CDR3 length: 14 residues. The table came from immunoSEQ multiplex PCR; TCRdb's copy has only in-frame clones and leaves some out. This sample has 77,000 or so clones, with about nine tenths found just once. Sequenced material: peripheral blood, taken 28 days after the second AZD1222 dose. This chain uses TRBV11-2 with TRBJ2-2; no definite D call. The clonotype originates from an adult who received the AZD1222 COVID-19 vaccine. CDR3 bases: TGTGCCAGCAGCTTAGAGGCCTTGCCCGGGGAGCTGTTTTTT. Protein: CASSLEALPGELFF. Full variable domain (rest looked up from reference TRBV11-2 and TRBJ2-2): EAGVAQSPRYKIIEKRQSVAFWCNPISGHATLYWYQQILGQGPKLLIQFQNNGVVDDSQLPKDRFSAERLKGVDSTLKIQPAKLEDSAVYLCASSLEALPGELFFGEGSRLTVL.